This entry describes one T cell receptor (beta chain). The data stem from a study of cytomegalovirus exposure and HLA in healthy donors. In germline, CDR1 is SEHNR, CDR2 FQNEAQ (reference sequence). The ends were cut back, 1 base at V and 6 bases at J, with 10 bases in the middle. The length of the CDR3 is 14 residues. The data were produced by immunoSEQ multiplex PCR, yet TCRdb's version contains in-frame clones alone and is incomplete. In the table there are approximately 100,000 clones, over 85% of which are singletons. The chain is built from TRBV7-9 and TRBJ2-1; D not resolved. Sequencing used PBMCs. This clonotype originated in a woman aged 25 to 39 in good health and CMV-seropositive. The DNA for the CDR3 is TGTGCCAGCAGCTTAGAACAGCCCAGCAATGAGCAGTTCTTC. It is translated as CASSLEQPSNEQFF.